These 12 T cell receptor beta chains came from one sample sequenced in a study of post-analysis software for immune sequencing data. Researchers reported that TCR beta cDNA libraries carried unique molecular identifiers. From the PCR reads, TCRdb called clonotypes with MiXCR, one entry per CDR3 protein. The data show approximately 260,000 distinct CDR3 sequences, 36% seen once. Antigens for these TCRs are unknown. Findings of the study overall: Included in a set of roughly five TRBV segments more frequent in patients than controls were TRBV5-6, TRBV5-1 and TRBV20-1.

The sample consisted of blood. The origin of the receptors is a girl aged 5-17 years with multiple sclerosis.

V usage is TRBV18 and J usage is TRBJ2-1, with TRBD2 matching 9 bases. The V and J ends lost 6 bases and 1 base, in that order; junction bases with no gene match: 16. The CDR3 has 19 residues. The germline CDR1 and CDR2 sequences are KGHSH and LQKENI. The CDR3 region is CASSQTSGSRRPSYNEQFF. As DNA, the CDR3 is TGTGCCAGCTCCCAAACTAGCGGGTCCAGGCGCCCTTCCTACAATGAGCAGTTCTTC.

This clonotype was recorded a few times. The J gene is TRBJ2-3, the V gene TRBV3-1; D is perhaps TRBD2 (6 bases). Germline CDR1 and CDR2: LGHDT and YNNKEL (reference sequence). The CDR3 is made up of 18 amino acids. Trimming shortened V by 6 bases and J by 0 bases, and 22 bases separated the two germline ends. CDR3 in amino acids: CASSRRVLGLGSTDTQYF. The CDR3 DNA follows: TGTGCCAGCAGTCGCCGTGTTCTGGGACTGGGGAGCACAGATACGCAGTATTTT.

The table lists this clonotype with many counts. The chain couples TRBV2 to TRBJ1-4, with no clear D. In germline, CDR1 is SNHLY, CDR2 FYNNEI. CDR3 length equals 13 residues. Between the trimmed V and J ends, which lost 4 bases and 5 bases, there was a span of 8 bases. The CDR3 is CASSADHNEKLFF. For the CDR3, the DNA is TGTGCCAGCAGTGCTGATCACAATGAAAAACTGTTTTTT.

This clonotype has ten or more counts. The V gene is TRBV20-1, the J gene TRBJ2-3; 7 positions match TRBD2. In germline, CDR1 is DFQATT, CDR2 SNEGSKA (reference sequence). This CDR3 comprises 15 residues. V lost 3 bases to trimming and J lost 0 bases; unmatched junction nucleotides: 6. The CDR3 region is CSARSGTVSTDTQYF. For the CDR3, the DNA is TGCAGTGCTAGGAGCGGGACTGTTAGCACAGATACGCAGTATTTT.

The chain uses TRBV5-5 and TRBJ2-7; 8 nucleotides match TRBD2. Matching the DNA end better, TRBJ2-5 makes the J call doubtful. This CDR3 has 13 residues. CDR1 is SGHKS and CDR2 is YYEKEE in the germline V gene (reference sequence). The CDR3, as DNA: TGTGCCAGCAGCTGGGGACTAGAGGAGACCCAGTACTTC. Its translation is CASSWGLEETQYF.

The rearrangement joins TRBV25-1 to TRBJ1-2; possible D gene TRBD1, 6 bases. V was shortened by 4 bases and J by 7 bases, with 16 bases between the two germline ends. Germline CDR1 and CDR2: MGHDK and SYGVNS. The CDR3 consists of 14 residues. The CDR3 sequence: CASSAQQGYFGYTF. CDR3 DNA: TGTGCCAGCAGTGCCCAACAGGGCTACTTTGGCTACACCTTC.

The chain carries TRBV29-1 and TRBJ2-7; TRBD2 might be the D (6 bases). This CDR3 has 13 amino acids. Trimming removed 3 bases at V and 6 bases at J, with 15 bases between. Germline loops: CDR1 SQVTM, CDR2 ANQGSEA. In DNA form, the CDR3 reads TGCAGCGTTGAGTCCGGGGGAGCCTCCGAGCAGTACTTC. This encodes CSVESGGASEQYF.

This chain uses TRBV15 with TRBJ2-7; TRBD2 aligns across 11 bases. The germline V gene encodes CDR1 LNHNV and CDR2 YYDKDF (reference sequence). The CDR3 extends over 16 amino acids. J was trimmed by 4 bases and V by 4 bases; bases with no gene match: 9. CDR3 region: CATSTAWGLADYEQYF. The CDR3, as DNA: TGTGCCACCAGCACAGCTTGGGGACTAGCGGATTACGAGCAGTACTTC.

V usage is TRBV12-3 or TRBV12-4 and J usage is TRBJ2-7, with D perhaps given as TRBD1 or TRBD2 (5 bases each). The CDR3 is 12 residues long. Deletions cut 6 bases from V and 4 bases from J, with 10 bases between. CDR3 sequence reads: CASRGVGYEQYF. In DNA form, the CDR3 reads TGTGCCAGCAGGGGGGTGGGGTACGAGCAGTACTTC.

This clonotype was detected a few times. A much larger clone lies a single base off, so this may be a read error. This chain uses TRBV11-2 with TRBJ2-7; D call uncertain. Germline CDR1 and CDR2: SGHAT and FQNNGV. V was pared by 4 bases and J by 2 bases, with 6 bases between. CDR3 length: 12 residues. The CDR3 sequence is CASSSDTYEQYF. In DNA form, the CDR3 reads TGTGCCAGCAGCTCCGACACCTACGAGCAGTACTTC.

The chain recombines TRBV6-2 or TRBV6-3 with TRBJ1-2; 7 bases fit TRBD1. The ends lost 4 bases at V and 4 bases at J; junction bases unmatched: 3. The CDR3 spans 13 residues. Germline V CDR1 and CDR2: MNHEY, SVGEGT. The CDR3 DNA reads TGTGCCAGCAGTTTCGGACAGGCCTATGGCTACACCTTC. This sequence encodes CASSFGQAYGYTF.

The chain recombines TRBV5-5 with TRBJ2-1, with D perhaps TRBD2 (6 bases). Germline values: CDR1 SGHKS, CDR2 YYEKEE (reference sequence). The length of the CDR3 is 15 residues. V was pared by 2 bases and J by 8 bases, with 17 bases between. The CDR3 loop reads CASSFGRWGRDEQFF. CDR3 sequence (DNA): TGTGCCAGCAGCTTTGGGAGGTGGGGTCGCGATGAGCAGTTCTTC.